A single sample is the source of the 5 T cell receptor beta chains below, sequenced in a study of vaccination and CD4 T cells after COVID-19. Sequencing of DNA taken from cultured CD4+ T cells relied on the Oncomine TCR Beta short-read assay. Using its own MiXCR run on the PCR reads, TCRdb lists one record per CDR3 protein. The sample consists of about 19,000 distinct CDR3 sequences, around 23% of them appearing once. This sample's treatment: roughly 11-day PBMC culture with coronavirus spike peptide pools or control peptides (ViraFEST assay). The antigens for these receptors are not known. Input material: cultured CD4+ T cells from blood. Receptor source: a human donor with COVID-19.

This clonotype was counted between two and nine times. This chain joins TRBV6-1 and TRBJ2-7; D might be TRBD1 (5 bases). CDR3 length equals 15 residues. V was clipped by 6 bases and J by 0 bases, with 15 bases between them. The germline V gene encodes CDR1 MNHNS and CDR2 SASEGT. CDR3 nucleotide sequence: TGTGCCAGCAGCAGGACCCCGGACACCTCCTACGAGCAGTACTTC. This gives the protein CASSRTPDTSYEQYF.

The chain carries TRBV12-3 or TRBV12-4 and TRBJ1-2; D not resolved. V was pared by 6 bases and J by 4 bases, with 12 bases between. CDR3 length: 13 residues. CDR3 region: CASRTGKGYGYTF. The CDR3 DNA follows: TGTGCCAGCAGGACCGGGAAAGGCTATGGCTACACCTTC.

This clonotype was observed a handful of times. The chain combines TRBV21-1 with TRBJ2-3; TRBD1 is the table's D call and was not checked against the DNA. TRBV21-1 is classified as a pseudogene. This CDR3 spans 13 amino acids. The CDR3 loop reads CASLRDRRNTQYF. CDR3 bases: TGTGCCAGCCTCCGGGACAGAAGAAATACGCAGTATTTT.

The chain combines TRBV30 with TRBJ1-2; 7 positions match TRBD1. CDR3 length: 14 amino acids. Unmatched junction bases numbered 9, after V lost 0 bases and J lost 8 bases. In germline, CDR1 is GTSNPN, CDR2 SVGIG (reference sequence). The chain's CDR3 is CAWSVRRGGAGYTF. DNA of the CDR3: TGTGCCTGGAGTGTACGTCGAGGGGGCGCGGGCTACACCTTC.

This clonotype is termed medium-sized. This chain links TRBV15 with TRBJ1-1; D ambiguous. The germline gives CDR1 LNHNV, CDR2 YYDKDF (reference sequence). The CDR3 spans 14 residues. V lost 1 base and J 4 bases, leaving 10 bases between the germline ends. The CDR3 here is CATSRGSGGTEAFF. CDR3 DNA: TGTGCCACCAGCAGAGGTTCCGGCGGCACTGAAGCTTTCTTT.